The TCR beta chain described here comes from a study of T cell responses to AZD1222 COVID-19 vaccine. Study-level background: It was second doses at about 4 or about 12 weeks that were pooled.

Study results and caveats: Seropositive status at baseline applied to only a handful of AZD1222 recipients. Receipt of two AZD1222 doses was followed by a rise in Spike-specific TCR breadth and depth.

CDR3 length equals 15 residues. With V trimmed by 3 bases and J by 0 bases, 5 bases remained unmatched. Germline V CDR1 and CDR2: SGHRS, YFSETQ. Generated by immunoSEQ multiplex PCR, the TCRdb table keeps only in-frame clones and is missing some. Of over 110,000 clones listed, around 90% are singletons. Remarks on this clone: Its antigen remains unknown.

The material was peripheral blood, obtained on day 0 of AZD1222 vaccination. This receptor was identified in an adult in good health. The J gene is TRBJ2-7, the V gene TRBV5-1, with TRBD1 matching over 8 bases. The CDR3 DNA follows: TGCGCCAGCAGCTCGGGACAGGTCACCTCCTACGAGCAGTACTTC. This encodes CASSSGQVTSYEQYF.